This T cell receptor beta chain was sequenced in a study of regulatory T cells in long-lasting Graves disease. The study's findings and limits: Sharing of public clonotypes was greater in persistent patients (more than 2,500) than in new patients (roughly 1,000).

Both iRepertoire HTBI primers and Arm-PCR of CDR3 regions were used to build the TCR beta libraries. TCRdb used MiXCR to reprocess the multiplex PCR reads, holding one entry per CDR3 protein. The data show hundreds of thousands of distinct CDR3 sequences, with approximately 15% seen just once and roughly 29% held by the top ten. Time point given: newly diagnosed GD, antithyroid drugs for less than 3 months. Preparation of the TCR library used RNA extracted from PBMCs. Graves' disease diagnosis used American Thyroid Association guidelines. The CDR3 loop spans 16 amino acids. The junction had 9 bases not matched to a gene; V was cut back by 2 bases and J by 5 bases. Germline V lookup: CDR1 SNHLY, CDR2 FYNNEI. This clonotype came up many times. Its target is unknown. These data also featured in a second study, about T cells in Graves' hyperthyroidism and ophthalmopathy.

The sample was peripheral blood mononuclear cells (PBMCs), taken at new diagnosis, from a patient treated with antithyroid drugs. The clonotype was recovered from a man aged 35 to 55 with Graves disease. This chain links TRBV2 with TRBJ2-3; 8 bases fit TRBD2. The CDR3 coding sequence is TGTGCCAGCAGTGAACTAACGGGGGGGCGGGGAGATACGCAGTATTTT. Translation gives CASSELTGGRGDTQYF. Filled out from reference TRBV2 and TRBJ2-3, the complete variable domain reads EPEVTQTPSHQVTQMGQEVILRCVPISNHLYFYWYRQILGQKVEFLVSFYNNEISEKSEIFDDQFSVERPDGSNFTLKIRSTKLEDSAMYFCASSELTGGRGDTQYFGPGTRLTVL.